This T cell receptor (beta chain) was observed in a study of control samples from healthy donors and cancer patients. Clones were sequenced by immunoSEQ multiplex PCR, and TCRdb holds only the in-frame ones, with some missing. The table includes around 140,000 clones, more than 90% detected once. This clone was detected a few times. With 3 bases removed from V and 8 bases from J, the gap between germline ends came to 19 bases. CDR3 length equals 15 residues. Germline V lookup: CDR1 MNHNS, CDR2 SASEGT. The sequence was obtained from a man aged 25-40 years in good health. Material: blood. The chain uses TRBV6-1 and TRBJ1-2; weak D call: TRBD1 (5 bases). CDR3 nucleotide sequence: TGTGCCAGCAGTGACGATGGGGGGGGAGAGGAAGGCTACACCTTC. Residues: CASSDDGGGEEGYTF.